This T cell receptor beta chain was identified in a study of blood T cell repertoires in COVID-19. Study context: The study drew acute and convalescent COVID-19 samples from the United States, Italy and Spain. Sample material is recorded as cDNA or gDNA derived from T cells, B-cell-depleted T cells, or PBMCs.

The CDR3 sequence is 16 residues long. Germline lookup yields CDR1 PRHDT and CDR2 FYEKMQ (reference sequence). V lost 4 bases and J lost 5; bases outside the gene matches: 11. As originally analysed: Estimated nucleated cell counts came from reference gene primer amplification. Method: immunoSEQ multiplex PCR; TCRdb's copy keeps in-frame clones and lacks some. V and J calls plus clone size are reproduced from that table; the DNA served to infer D and trimming. The data show about 150,000 clones, approximately 85% seen once. The TCR comes from a woman in her sixties with COVID-19, enrolled during active disease. V and J are TRBV13 and TRBJ2-3; TRBD1 matches at 8 bases. Sequencing used peripheral blood. The DNA for the CDR3 is TGTGCCAGCAGCTCAAAGGACAGGGCGTTTGGAGATACGCAGTATTTT. Translation: CASSSKDRAFGDTQYF.